One and the same sample provided the 15 T cell receptor beta chains below, sequenced in a study of blood T cell repertoires in COVID-19. Clones were sequenced by immunoSEQ multiplex PCR, and TCRdb holds only the in-frame ones, with some missing. The table includes roughly 260,000 clones, 87% detected once. Sequenced sample: peripheral blood. Source of these receptors: a woman aged 45-65 years who had recovered from COVID-19.

The chain joins TRBV19 to TRBJ2-3; a possible D gene is TRBD2 (7 bases). V shed 5 bases and J shed 2 bases, with 17 bases lying between them. Per germline, CDR1 LNHDA and CDR2 SQIVND (reference sequence). CDR3 length: 16 residues. The chain's CDR3 is CASSPERGGDTDTQYF. The DNA for the CDR3 is TGTGCCAGTAGTCCCGAGAGAGGGGGGGACACAGATACGCAGTATTTT.

The V gene is TRBV6-6, the J gene TRBJ2-7; 8 bases align to TRBD1. CDR3 length: 16 residues. V trimming: 5 bases; J trimming: 2 bases; junction bases outside the gene matches: 11. Per germline, CDR1 MNHNY and CDR2 SVGAGI (reference sequence). The CDR3 is CASSAPGTGGTYEQYF. DNA for the CDR3: TGTGCCAGCAGTGCGCCTGGGACAGGTGGAACCTACGAGCAGTACTTC.

The chain is built from TRBV19 and TRBJ2-7; 9 positions match TRBD1. Trimming cost V 8 bases and J 4 bases; bases outside gene matches: 15. Germline values: CDR1 LNHDA, CDR2 SQIVND (reference sequence). This CDR3 is built from 16 residues. CDR3 in amino acids: CASSGQGRFGVYEQYF. CDR3 bases: TGTGCCAGTTCGGGACAGGGAAGGTTTGGGGTGTACGAGCAGTACTTC.

V and J are TRBV27 and TRBJ2-7; D is possibly TRBD1 (6 bases). The germline gives CDR1 MNHEY, CDR2 SMNVEV (reference sequence). V lost 5 bases and J 5 bases, leaving 22 bases between the germline ends. CDR3 size: 16 residues. The CDR3 coding sequence is TGTGCCAGCAGTCCGCTATCGGGACAAATAATGGACGAGCAGTACTTC. It is translated as CASSPLSGQIMDEQYF.

The J gene is TRBJ2-3, the V gene TRBV3-1 (or the pseudogene TRBV3-2); 8 nucleotides match TRBD2. With V trimmed by 4 bases and J by 0 bases, 6 bases remained unmatched. This CDR3 has 16 residues. Germline CDR1 LGHDT, CDR2 YNNKEL (reference sequence). The CDR3 nucleotides are TGTGCCAGCAGCCGGTTTAGCGGGGTTAGCACAGATACGCAGTATTTT. This gives the protein CASSRFSGVSTDTQYF.

The gene calls are TRBV6-5 and TRBJ1-1, with D possibly being TRBD1 (5 bases). V was shortened by 7 bases and J by 0 bases, with 9 bases between the two germline ends. CDR1 is MNHEY and CDR2 is SVGAGI in the germline V gene. This CDR3 is built from 13 residues. The CDR3 region has the DNA TGTGCCAGCATCCCAGGGTTGAACACTGAAGCTTTCTTT. It encodes CASIPGLNTEAFF.

The J gene is TRBJ2-3, the V gene TRBV19; D is ambiguous. The CDR3 loop spans 14 amino acids. Germline assignment: CDR1 LNHDA and CDR2 SQIVND (reference sequence). Trimming pared 0 bases from V and 0 bases from J, leaving 4 bases between. The CDR3 spells CASSIEASTDTQYF. The CDR3 DNA reads TGTGCCAGTAGTATAGAGGCTAGCACAGATACGCAGTATTTT.

The rearrangement uses TRBV9 and TRBJ1-2; D perhaps matches TRBD1 (5 bases). The CDR3 is 16 amino acids. CDR1 and CDR2 from the germline V gene are SGDLS and YYNGEE. Trimming took 3 bases from V and 4 from J, leaving 19 bases between them. The CDR3: CASSAHVMGGGYGYTF. As DNA, the CDR3 is TGTGCCAGCAGCGCACACGTTATGGGGGGTGGCTATGGCTACACCTTC.

The chain recombines TRBV7-2 with TRBJ1-1; 7 bases are a match to TRBD1. CDR1 is SGHTA and CDR2 is FQGNSA in the germline V gene. J was trimmed by 1 base and V by 4 bases; bases with no gene match: 6. This CDR3 is built from 15 residues. CDR3 coding DNA: TGTGCCAGCAGCTCTACAGGGGCGAGGAACACTGAAGCTTTCTTT. It specifies CASSSTGARNTEAFF. Looking up the rest from reference TRBV7-2 and TRBJ1-1 gives the full variable domain: GAGVSQSPSNKVTEKGKDVELRCDPISGHTALYWYRQSLGQGLEFLIYFQGNSAPDKSGLPSDRFSAERTGGSVSTLTIQRTQQEDSAVYLCASSSTGARNTEAFFGQGTRLTVV.

The table lists this clone with a few counts. This rearrangement joins TRBV28 to TRBJ2-5; unclear D gene. Trimming removed 4 bases from V and 0 bases from J, with 18 bases in between. The CDR3 spans 17 residues. CDR1 is MDHEN and CDR2 is SYDVKM in the germline V gene. The CDR3 DNA sequence: TGTGCCAGCAGTTCCCCCTCCCGCGCGGAGTACCAAGAGACCCAGTACTTC. This codes for CASSSPSRAEYQETQYF.

Regarding this clone: Compared with germline, one end of the junction differs, possibly owing to a read error. The rearrangement joins TRBV6-1 to TRBJ1-6; 8 bases are a match to TRBD1. The germline CDR1 and CDR2 sequences are MNHNS and SASEGT. The CDR3 extends over 13 amino acids. CDR3 sequence: CASSDGSRTGFPF. The DNA of the CDR3 is TGTGCCAGCAGTGACGGATCGCGGACAGGGTTTCCCTTT.

In its sample, this clone was seen once. The chain recombines TRBV9 with TRBJ1-5; 7 bases are a match to TRBD1. The CDR3 runs 16 residues. The J segment lost 2 bases and the V segment lost 5 bases, leaving 10 bases of the junction unmatched. Germline assignment: CDR1 SGDLS and CDR2 YYNGEE. The CDR3, as DNA: TGTGCCAGCAGAAGGGGGCAGGGAGCTTGCAATCAGCCCCAGCATTTT. This sequence encodes CASRRGQGACNQPQHF.

The chain joins TRBV19 to TRBJ1-1; 10 bases are shared with TRBD1. The junction had 2 bases not matched to a gene; V was cut back by 6 bases and J by 4 bases. CDR1 and CDR2 (germline): LNHDA, SQIVND (reference sequence). The CDR3 is 13 residues long. CDR3 DNA: TGTGCCAGTAGCCGGGACAGGGGCACTGAAGCTTTCTTT. This encodes CASSRDRGTEAFF.

This chain links TRBV7-2 with TRBJ2-1, with TRBD1 as a possible D gene (6 bases). This CDR3 is built from 14 residues. Deletions cut 6 bases from V and 0 bases from J, with 9 bases between. The germline CDR1 and CDR2 sequences are SGHTA and FQGNSA. CDR3 nucleotides: TGTGCCAGCAGTACAGGGAGCTCCTACAATGAGCAGTTCTTC. Translated: CASSTGSSYNEQFF.

This clone appeared a single time. The junction does not match germline at one end; this may be a read error. The gene calls are TRBV5-6 and TRBJ1-2, with 7 nucleotides matching TRBD1. The CDR3 extends over 11 amino acids. Germline CDR1 and CDR2: SGHDT and YYEEEE. CDR3 bases: TGTGCCAGCAGCTACCAGGACAGGAGAGTCTTC. Translating gives CASSYQDRRVF.